This T cell receptor (beta chain) is from a study of T-cell reconstitution after alpha-beta-depleted transplantation in children. Unique molecular identifiers were used in preparing the TCRbeta library. TCRdb fed the PCR reads into MiXCR, producing one record per CDR3 protein. The sample consists of about 500,000 distinct CDR3 sequences, approximately 32% of them appearing once. Germline V gene lookup returns CDR1 SQVTM and CDR2 ANQGSEA. This CDR3 spans 15 amino acids. The trim removed 6 bases at V and 7 bases at J, leaving 12 bases unmatched. This receptor was taken from a human donor who donated a stem cell graft to a child with aplastic anemia. The material sequenced was PBMCs from the stem cell graft donor, taken from the stem cell graft. This rearrangement joins TRBV29-1 to TRBJ1-4; TRBD1 matches at 9 bases. The chain's CDR3 is CSVATGGIFGEKLFF. The CDR3 coding sequence is TGCAGCGTGGCTACAGGGGGCATTTTTGGTGAAAAACTGTTTTTT.